These 21 T cell receptor beta chains originate from one sample sequenced in a study of molecular identifiers for immune sequencing clone quantification (dated by TCRdb to between 2018 and 2020). To prepare the library, PCR was applied. The sample was run on a NextSeq 500. The public reads were reanalyzed by TCRdb: fastp trimming at Q25, MiXCR alignment, in-frame beta chains only. Rows are unified per CDR3 protein, each entry keeping the most common DNA and genes. In this sample the table shows roughly 10,000 distinct CDR3 sequences, 20% to 25% of which occur a single time. The top ten clonotypes cover around 1.5% of the sample. Sequencing was carried out using naive CD8+ T cells from blood, with Jurkat cell RNA spiked in. What the cell subset or site label conveys for this sample: FACS-sorted CD8+CD4-CCR7+CD45RA+ naive T cells. These receptors came from a human donor in good health. Some libraries in this study had Jurkat cell RNA spiked in.

Comments on this clonotype: A much larger clone sits a single nucleotide away, making a read error possible. The rearrangement joins TRBV13 to TRBJ1-1; tentative D call: TRBD1 (5 bases). The CDR3 covers 14 residues. Germline V gives CDR1 PRHDT, CDR2 FYEKMQ (reference sequence). The germline V and J ends were trimmed by 5 bases and 5 bases, with 15 bases remaining between them. The CDR3 DNA reads as TGTGCCAGCAGCAGCGGGAGCAGGGTGACTGAAGCTTTCTTT. Translating it yields CASSSGSRVTEAFF.

This clonotype is medium-sized within its sample. The rearrangement joins TRBV29-1 to TRBJ2-7; possible D gene TRBD2, 5 bases. The CDR3 covers 11 residues. Trimming cost V 2 bases and J 3 bases, with 5 bases left between them. Germline V lookup: CDR1 SQVTM, CDR2 ANQGSEA. The CDR3 sequence is CSVERDYEQYF. Written as DNA, the CDR3 is TGCAGCGTTGAACGGGACTACGAGCAGTACTTC.

The sample holds many counts of this clonotype. The V gene is TRBV18, the J gene TRBJ2-7; the D is unclear. CDR3 length: 13 residues. CDR1 KGHSH and CDR2 LQKENI come from the germline V gene. Trimming took off 2 bases at V and 2 bases at J, with 7 bases between the two ends. CDR3 DNA: TGTGCCAGCTCACCATCGGAAGCCTACGAGCAGTACTTC. Translated, it gives CASSPSEAYEQYF.

Concerning this clonotype: It may be a read error: a sequence one base away is much more abundant. The conserved phenylalanine or tryptophan is not found at the CDR3 terminus, so this likely reflects a read error. The chain joins TRBV19 to TRBJ2-1; 7 bases match TRBD2. Per germline, CDR1 LNHDA and CDR2 SQIVND (reference sequence). Unmatched junction bases numbered 7, after V lost 1 base and J lost 4 bases. The CDR3 totals 16 residues. Here the CDR3 DNA reads TGTGCCAGTAGTATAGGTGAGCGGGGCTTGTACAATGAGCAGTTCCTC. It specifies CASSIGERGLYNEQFL.

Of note for this clonotype: The junction departs from germline at one end; a sequencing error may be responsible. This sequence joins TRBV7-6 and TRBJ1-5; 7 bases are a match to TRBD1. The CDR3 length is 16 residues. Germline-derived CDR1 and CDR2 are SGHVS and FNYEAQ. CDR3 residues: CASSPEDLQGWLPQHF. CDR3 nucleotides: TGCGCCAGCAGCCCCGAAGATCTACAGGGGTGGCTGCCCCAGCATTTT.

This clonotype counts as medium-sized. The chain employs TRBV28 and TRBJ2-2, with 9 bases fitting TRBD1. The CDR3 consists of 16 residues. V was pared by 4 bases and J by 2 bases, with 5 bases of the junction left unmatched. CDR1 MDHEN and CDR2 SYDVKM come from the germline V gene. DNA of the CDR3: TGTGCCAGCAGTTCCCAGGGACAGGGCAACACCGGGGAGCTGTTTTTT. As protein: CASSSQGQGNTGELFF.

As for this clonotype: The junction does not match germline at one end; this may be a read error. The rearrangement joins TRBV7-2 to TRBJ1-1; 7 nucleotides match TRBD1. In germline, CDR1 is SGHTA, CDR2 FQGNSA. CDR3 length: 13 residues. The CDR3 nucleotides are TGTGCCAGCAGCCCAGGGGGAAACACTGAAGCTCTCTTT. Its protein product is CASSPGGNTEALF.

As to this clonotype: A much larger clone lies one base from this, so it may be a read error. V gene TRBV11-2 combines with J gene TRBJ2-3, with no clear D. The length of the CDR3 is 17 residues. V was clipped by 5 bases and J by 2 bases, with 20 bases between them. Germline V gene data show CDR1 as SGHAT and CDR2 as FQNNGV. The CDR3 region is CASSAVRHMIYTDTQYF. For the CDR3, the DNA is TGTGCCAGCAGCGCCGTCCGGCACATGATATACACAGATACGCAGTATTTT.

Relative to its sample, this clonotype is medium-sized. The J gene is TRBJ2-7, the V gene TRBV20-1, with D hard to call. V lost 0 bases and J lost 5, with 11 bases in between. Germline CDR1 and CDR2: DFQATT and SNEGSKA (reference sequence). The CDR3 is made up of 13 amino acids. In nucleotides, the CDR3 is TGCAGTGCTAGAGATGTTAACTGGGACGAGCAGTACTTC. This gives the protein CSARDVNWDEQYF.

By sample fraction, this clonotype is medium-sized. This chain links TRBV28 with TRBJ1-5; 8 nucleotides match TRBD1. Germline-derived CDR1 and CDR2 are MDHEN and SYDVKM. Losses at the gene ends were 5 bases for V and 5 bases for J; bases not matched to a gene: 5. The CDR3 totals 14 residues. The CDR3 sequence: CASSQTQGDQPQHF. DNA for the CDR3: TGTGCCAGCAGTCAAACACAGGGGGATCAGCCCCAGCATTTT.

In this sample, this clonotype turned up a few times. This may be a read error: a much more frequent sequence differs by one nucleotide. V and J are TRBV11-2 and TRBJ2-1, with TRBD2 matching over 10 bases. The germline gives CDR1 SGHAT, CDR2 FQNNGV. Unmatched junction bases numbered 6, after V lost 2 bases and J lost 8 bases. There are 15 residues in the CDR3. In nucleotides, the CDR3 is TGTGCCAGCAGCTTAAGCGGGGGGGCATACGATGAGCAGTTCTTC. This encodes CASSLSGGAYDEQFF. The full variable domain, completed using reference TRBV11-2 and TRBJ2-1, is EAGVAQSPRYKIIEKRQSVAFWCNPISGHATLYWYQQILGQGPKLLIQFQNNGVVDDSQLPKDRFSAERLKGVDSTLKIQPAKLEDSAVYLCASSLSGGAYDEQFFGPGTRLTVL.

This clonotype is medium-sized in the sample. This chain connects TRBV7-6 to TRBJ2-6; D remains ambiguous. V was clipped by 5 bases and J by 4 bases, with 12 bases between them. Germline V gene sequence: CDR1 SGHVS, CDR2 FNYEAQ. The CDR3 has 15 residues. CDR3 nucleotides: TGTGCCAGCAGCCCCTTAGTCGTCGGGGCCAACGTCCTGACTTTC. This gives the protein CASSPLVVGANVLTF.

This clonotype was found a few times. The V and J genes are TRBV19 and TRBJ2-7; D perhaps matches TRBD2 (5 bases). The CDR3 has 17 amino acids. V shed 1 base and J shed 3 bases, with 19 bases lying between them. The V gene's germline CDR1 is LNHDA and CDR2 SQIVND (reference sequence). In DNA, the CDR3 is TGTGCCAGTAGTATAGGAGGAGGACGATACCCGGGCTACGAGCAGTACTTC. Encoded protein: CASSIGGGRYPGYEQYF.

This clonotype occurred a few times. The chain couples TRBV13 to TRBJ2-5, with D uncertain. This CDR3 region has 12 residues. Per germline, CDR1 PRHDT and CDR2 FYEKMQ (reference sequence). Between the trimmed V and J ends, which lost 2 bases and 4 bases, there was a span of 5 bases. CDR3 sequence reads: CASSLRIETQYF. CDR3 coding DNA: TGTGCCAGCAGCTTAAGGATAGAGACCCAGTACTTC. Full variable domain (remainder filled in from reference TRBV13 and TRBJ2-5): AAGVIQSPRHLIKEKRETATLKCYPIPRHDTVYWYQQGPGQDPQFLISFYEKMQSDKGSIPDRFSAQQFSDYHSELNMSSLELGDSALYFCASSLRIETQYFGPGTRLLVL.

This clonotype has only a few counts. This may be a read error: a much more frequent sequence differs by one nucleotide. The chain joins TRBV4-1 to TRBJ2-7; 9 bases agree with TRBD1. The junction had 3 bases not matched to a gene; V was cut back by 4 bases and J by 2 bases. This CDR3 is 14 amino acids long. Germline values: CDR1 MGHRA, CDR2 YSYEKL. In DNA form, the CDR3 reads TGCGCCAGCAGCCGGGGACAGGGCCCCTACGAGCAGTACTTC. Translation gives CASSRGQGPYEQYF.

This clonotype was counted at least ten times. The chain carries TRBV27 and TRBJ2-7, with D possibly called TRBD1 or TRBD2 (6 bases each). V gave up 4 bases and J gave up 4 bases, with 17 bases separating them. CDR3 size: 15 residues. From germline, CDR1 is MNHEY and CDR2 SMNVEV (reference sequence). Here the CDR3 reads CASSSGQMTSYEQYF. In nucleotides, the CDR3 is TGTGCCAGCAGTTCAGGACAGATGACTAGTTACGAGCAGTACTTC.

The chain uses TRBV12-3 or TRBV12-4 and TRBJ2-5; D tentatively fits TRBD1 or TRBD2 (5 bases each). The V gene lost 2 bases and the J gene lost 1 base, with 8 bases spanning the gap. The CDR3 loop spans 14 amino acids. In DNA, the CDR3 is TGTGCCAGCAGTTTATCTGGGACCCAAGAGACCCAGTACTTC. The encoded protein is CASSLSGTQETQYF.

This clonotype is medium-sized by share. The CDR3 DNA reads as TGTGCCAGCAGCTCCGGGACTAGCGGCACAGATACGCAGTATTTT. Amino acid sequence: CASSSGTSGTDTQYF. The rearrangement links TRBV5-4 to TRBJ2-3; 10 nucleotides match TRBD2. Germline V lookup: CDR1 SGHNT, CDR2 YYREEE (reference sequence). The CDR3 loop spans 15 amino acids. J was trimmed by 1 base and V by 3 bases; bases with no gene match: 2. Full variable domain (outside the CDR3, taken from reference TRBV5-4 and TRBJ2-3): ETGVTQSPTHLIKTRGQQVTLRCSSQSGHNTVSWYQQALGQGPQFIFQYYREEENGRGNFPPRFSGLQFPNYSSELNVNALELDDSALYLCASSSGTSGTDTQYFGPGTRLTVL.

The J gene is TRBJ1-1, the V gene TRBV9; 10 positions agree with TRBD1. The CDR3 totals 19 residues. V dropped 0 bases and J dropped 1; count of bases not matched to a gene: 12. The germline V gene encodes CDR1 SGDLS and CDR2 YYNGEE. In DNA, the CDR3 is TGTGCCAGCAGCGTAGCCAACCAGGACAGGGGGGTATCGAACACTGAAGCTTTCTTT. This sequence encodes CASSVANQDRGVSNTEAFF.

The table lists this clonotype with many counts. The genes are TRBV3-1 and TRBJ2-3; the D gene could be TRBD1 or TRBD2 (6 bases each). CDR1 is LGHDT and CDR2 is YNNKEL in the germline V gene (reference sequence). This CDR3 spans 19 amino acids. Trimming took 1 base from V and 1 from J, leaving 21 bases between them. DNA for the CDR3: TGTGCCAGCAGCCAAGTCGTGGCTTTTGGGGGGCGCGGCACAGATACGCAGTATTTT. Translating it yields CASSQVVAFGGRGTDTQYF.

Remarks on this clonotype: One junction end disagrees with the germline gene, perhaps due to a read error. The genes are TRBV29-1 and TRBJ1-2; D is perhaps TRBD1 (6 bases). Germline loops: CDR1 SQVTM, CDR2 ANQGSEA. The CDR3 length is 14 residues. CDR3 DNA sequence: TGCCGCGTTGAGGGGGGGCGCGCGGACTATGGCTACACCTTC. It codes for CRVEGGRADYGYTF.